A selection of T cell receptor beta chains follows, all from one sample in a study of CD8 T cells in Susac syndrome. TCRdb fed the immunoSEQ multiplex PCR reads into MiXCR, producing one record per CDR3 protein. The table records 50,000 to 55,000 distinct CDR3 sequences, 95% of them present only once. The material sequenced was CD8+ T cells from PBMCs. All receptors come from a human donor with Susac syndrome. CDR3s include the opening cysteine and the closing phenylalanine or tryptophan. The order of the fields is V gene, D gene, J gene, clone size, CDR3 DNA, CDR3 protein. D genes are given only for firm matches. Clone sizes are given selectively: once, few, many, or a class where the clone is expanded.

V: TRBV18; D: TRBD1; J: TRBJ2-1; size: NA; DNA: TGTGCCAGCTCACCACCGACGACCGGGACAGGGGATGAGCAGTTCTTC; CDR3: CASSPPTTGTGDEQFF
V: TRBV29-1; D: NA; J: TRBJ1-3; size: NA; DNA: TGCAGCGTTGACTCCTCGGGCGGAAACACCATATATTTT; CDR3: CSVDSSGGNTIYF
V: TRBV5-1; D: NA; J: TRBJ2-7; size: NA; DNA: TGCGCCAGCAGCTTGGCTCCGGGTGCGGAATCCTACGAGCAGTACTTC; CDR3: CASSLAPGAESYEQYF
V: TRBV6-1; D: TRBD1; J: TRBJ2-2; size: NA; DNA: TGTGCCAGCAAACTATCGGGACAGGGATATACCGGGGAGCTGTTTTTT; CDR3: CASKLSGQGYTGELFF
V: TRBV3-1; D: TRBD1; J: TRBJ2-7; size: NA; DNA: TGTGCCAGCAGCCTACTTCTAAATTCGGACAGGCGACACGAGCAGTACTTC; CDR3: CASSLLLNSDRRHEQYF
V: TRBV4-3; D: TRBD2; J: TRBJ2-1; size: NA; DNA: TGCGCCAGCAGCCATTCTAGCGGGGGGGCTAATGAGCAGTTCTTC; CDR3: CASSHSSGGANEQFF
V: TRBV7-9; D: NA; J: TRBJ2-5; size: NA; DNA: TGTGCCAGCAAGGATGAAGAGACCCAGTACTTC; CDR3: CASKDEETQYF
V: TRBV15; D: NA; J: TRBJ2-2; size: NA; DNA: TGTGCCACCAGCAGAGATAGCCCCCGCCCCTCGGTCGGGGAGCTGTTTTTT; CDR3: CATSRDSPRPSVGELFF
V: TRBV5-4; D: TRBD1; J: TRBJ2-1; size: NA; DNA: TGTGCCAGCACCTGGACAGGGTCCGAGAATGAGCAGTTCTTC; CDR3: CASTWTGSENEQFF
V: TRBV4-2; D: TRBD1; J: TRBJ1-5; size: NA; DNA: TGTGCCAGCAGCGAAACCCGGACAGGGGATAATCAGCCCCAGCATTTT; CDR3: CASSETRTGDNQPQHF
V: TRBV20-1; D: NA; J: TRBJ2-7; size: NA; DNA: TGCAGTGCTACGGACGGAGACGAGCAGTACTTC; CDR3: CSATDGDEQYF
V: TRBV30; D: NA; J: TRBJ2-2; size: NA; DNA: TGTGCCTGGAGTGGGGGCGGTCCTACCGGGGAGCTGTTTTTT; CDR3: CAWSGGGPTGELFF
V: TRBV9; D: NA; J: TRBJ1-1; size: NA; DNA: TGTGCCAGCAGCCCGAAAGTGGGTAACACTGAAGCTTTCTTT; CDR3: CASSPKVGNTEAFF
V: TRBV2; D: NA; J: TRBJ1-1; size: few; DNA: TGTGCCAGCCGTCGATTGAACACTGAAGCTTTCTTT; CDR3: CASRRLNTEAFF
V: TRBV4-1; D: TRBD2; J: TRBJ2-1; size: NA; DNA: TGCGCCAGCAGCCAAGAACCCGGGACTAGCATGTTGAATGAGCAGTTCTTC; CDR3: CASSQEPGTSMLNEQFF
V: TRBV13; D: NA; J: TRBJ2-5; size: NA; DNA: TGTGCCAGCAGCTCCCCCATTGGAGGGGAAGAGACCCAGTACTTC; CDR3: CASSSPIGGEETQYF
V: TRBV28; D: TRBD1; J: TRBJ2-7; size: NA; DNA: TGTGCCAGCAGTACAACAGGGGGCGAAGGTTACGAGCAGTACTTC; CDR3: CASSTTGGEGYEQYF
V: TRBV12-3/TRBV12-4; D: NA; J: TRBJ2-6; size: NA; DNA: TGTGCCACAGCACCTGGGGCCAACGTCCTGACTTTC; CDR3: CATAPGANVLTF
V: TRBV20-1; D: TRBD1; J: TRBJ2-7; size: NA; DNA: TGCAGTGCAAGAGTCAACGCCGGACAGGGAACCTACGAGCAGTACTTC; CDR3: CSARVNAGQGTYEQYF
V: TRBV9; D: NA; J: TRBJ2-2; size: NA; DNA: TGTGCCAGCAGCGTAGGAGGCCAGAACACCGGGGAGCTGTTTTTT; CDR3: CASSVGGQNTGELFF
V: TRBV9; D: TRBD1; J: TRBJ2-5; size: NA; DNA: TGTGCCAGCAGCGTAGCGACCTCGGGACAGGGGCGTGAGACCCAGTACTTC; CDR3: CASSVATSGQGRETQYF
V: TRBV7-2; D: NA; J: TRBJ2-3; size: NA; DNA: TGTGCCAGCAGCGGGAGGTCGGGAGATACGCAGTATTTT; CDR3: CASSGRSGDTQYF
V: TRBV20-1; D: TRBD1; J: TRBJ2-2; size: NA; DNA: TGCAGTGCTAGGGGACAGACGACCGGGGAGCTGTTTTTT; CDR3: CSARGQTTGELFF
V: TRBV5-1; D: NA; J: TRBJ2-1; size: NA; DNA: TGCGCCAGCAGCTTCGACAATGAGCAGTTCTTC; CDR3: CASSFDNEQFF
V: TRBV10-2; D: NA; J: TRBJ1-2; size: NA; DNA: TGCGCCAGCACCGAGGACGGGGCTGGCTATGGCTACACCTTC; CDR3: CASTEDGAGYGYTF
V: TRBV6-5; D: TRBD2; J: TRBJ2-5; size: NA; DNA: TGTGCCAGCAGTTACCTAGCGGGGGGCCAAGAGACCCAGTACTTC; CDR3: CASSYLAGGQETQYF
V: TRBV30; D: TRBD1; J: TRBJ1-5; size: NA; DNA: TGTGCCTGGACCCCCCGGGACAGGGGGCTAAGTCAGCCCCAGCATTTT; CDR3: CAWTPRDRGLSQPQHF
V: TRBV9; D: TRBD1; J: TRBJ2-5; size: NA; DNA: TGTGCCAGCAGCCCCCCGACAGGGAGAGAGACCCAGTACTTC; CDR3: CASSPPTGRETQYF
V: TRBV4-1; D: NA; J: TRBJ2-6; size: NA; DNA: TGCGCCAGCAGCCAAGCGGCAGGGGGGGCCTCTGGGGCCAACGTCCTGACTTTC; CDR3: CASSQAAGGASGANVLTF
V: TRBV7-9; D: TRBD1; J: TRBJ2-5; size: NA; DNA: TGTGCCAGCAGCTTAGTACGACAGGGTGAGGAGACCCAGTACTTC; CDR3: CASSLVRQGEETQYF
V: TRBV28; D: TRBD1; J: TRBJ1-5; size: once; DNA: TGTGCCAGCCGGGACAGAAGCAATCAGCCCCAGCATTTT; CDR3: CASRDRSNQPQHF
V: TRBV30; D: NA; J: TRBJ2-7; size: NA; DNA: TGTGCCTGGAGGGAGCATTACGAGCAGTACTTC; CDR3: CAWREHYEQYF
V: TRBV28; D: NA; J: TRBJ2-7; size: NA; DNA: TGTGCCAGCAGTTCCGACGTTCCCTACGAGCAGTACTTC; CDR3: CASSSDVPYEQYF
V: TRBV20-1; D: NA; J: TRBJ1-5; size: once; DNA: TGCAGTGCTACCCTGAGACAGAGCAATCAGCCCCAGCATTTT; CDR3: CSATLRQSNQPQHF
V: TRBV5-6; D: NA; J: TRBJ2-7; size: NA; DNA: TGTGCCAGCAGCCCAGAGGGACACTACTCCTACGAGCAGTACTTC; CDR3: CASSPEGHYSYEQYF
V: TRBV2; D: NA; J: TRBJ1-4; size: NA; DNA: TGTGCCAGCCGCCCCTTTTCAACTAATGAAAAACTGTTTTTT; CDR3: CASRPFSTNEKLFF